This T cell receptor (beta chain) appears in the sequencing data of a study of naive and memory T cell subsets. Regarding the study as a whole: TCR abundance followed a power law differing between naive and memory subsets. Over 85% of naive TCR sequences appeared only once, unlike memory subsets.

Cells stained for CD3, CD4, CD8, CD45RA and CD27 were sorted into four subsets. The CDR3 contains 17 residues. The trim removed 1 base at V and 5 bases at J, leaving 11 bases unmatched. Looked up from germline, CDR1 is SQVTM and CDR2 is ANQGSEA. This clonotype was observed a handful of times. Its matching antigen is unknown. Two oligonucleotides, mixed equimolar, formed the beta constant-region primer covering TRBC1 and TRBC2. Four rounds of PCR amplified the ligated cDNA using nested alpha and beta constant-region primers plus SP2. The cDNA 3' end received a ligated single-stranded oligonucleotide carrying the SP2 primer and a 12-nucleotide UMI. TCRdb reanalysed the UMI-ligation and nested PCR reads using MiXCR and keeps one entry per CDR3 protein. Of 85,000 or so distinct CDR3 sequences in the sample, roughly 9.2% were seen once.

The chain couples TRBV29-1 to TRBJ2-1; 10 nucleotides line up with TRBD2. Sequenced: naive CD8+ T cells from blood. The clonotype originates from a human donor in good health. The DNA for the CDR3 is TGCAGCGTTGAAGGAACACCACTAGCGGGGATAAACAATGAGCAGTTCTTC. Encoded protein: CSVEGTPLAGINNEQFF.